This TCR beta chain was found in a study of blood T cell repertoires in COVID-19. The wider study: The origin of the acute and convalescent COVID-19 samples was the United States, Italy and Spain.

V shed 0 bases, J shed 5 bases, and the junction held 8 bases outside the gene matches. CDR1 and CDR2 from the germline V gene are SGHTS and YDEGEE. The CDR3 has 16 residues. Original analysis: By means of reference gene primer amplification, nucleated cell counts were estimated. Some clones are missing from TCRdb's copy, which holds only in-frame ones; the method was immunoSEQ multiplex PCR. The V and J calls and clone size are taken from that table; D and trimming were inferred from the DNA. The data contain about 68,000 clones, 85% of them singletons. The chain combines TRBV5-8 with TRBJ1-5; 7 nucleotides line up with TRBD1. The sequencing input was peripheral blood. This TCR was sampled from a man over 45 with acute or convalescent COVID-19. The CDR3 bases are TGTGCCAGCAGCTTGGAGAAAGGGGGCGCGGATCAGCCCCAGCATTTT. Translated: CASSLEKGGADQPQHF.